The T cell receptor (beta chain) described here comes from a study of blood T cell repertoires in COVID-19. Overall study context: Material from acute and convalescent COVID-19 was sourced from the United States, Italy and Spain. The analysed material was cDNA or gDNA that came from T cells, B-cell-depleted T cells, or PBMCs.

Patients of the Seattle cohort, enrolled during active infection, were followed longitudinally. Original processing methods: Reference gene primer amplification yielded estimated nucleated cell counts. TCRdb keeps only in-frame clones here, not all; method: immunoSEQ multiplex PCR. That table is the source of V, J and clone size, and D and trimming were worked out from the DNA. The sample has about 440,000 clones, around 88% seen once. V shed 3 bases and J shed 6 bases, with 12 bases lying between them. Germline V gene sequence: CDR1 SQVTM, CDR2 ANQGSEA. The CDR3 runs to 12 residues. The chain employs TRBV29-1 and TRBJ2-7, with D tentatively TRBD2 (6 bases). This TCR was recovered from a woman aged 45-65 years with COVID-19, enrolled during active disease. The sequenced material came from peripheral blood. CDR3 coding DNA: TGCAGCGTTGAGGAGGGCGGTGGCGAGCAGTACTTC. It specifies CSVEEGGGEQYF.